The present T cell receptor beta chain was sequenced within a study of neurological immune-mediated disorders. General study points: Association with the multiple sclerosis repertoire cluster was not found for any clinical or MRI feature. According to phylogenetic grouping, one related-CDR3 cluster, a possible signature, contained the repertoires of 18 of 34 multiple sclerosis patients.

The sample holds many counts of this clonotype. Its antigen is as yet unknown. V was cut by 5 bases and J by 8 bases, with 23 bases left in between. The CDR3 is 16 amino acids. TCRdb passed the 5' RACE reads through MiXCR, listing each CDR3 protein once. Among about 65,000 distinct CDR3 sequences listed, around 4% were seen once. The rearrangement joins TRBV12-3 or TRBV12-4 to TRBJ2-3; D is unclear. This clonotype was sampled from a man aged 50 to 60 with multiple sclerosis. Sequenced: PBMCs. The CDR3 nucleotides read TGTGCCAGCAGTCCGTGGGTAGCAACGGATTTAGCTACGCAGTATTTT. As protein: CASSPWVATDLATQYF.